The source of this T cell receptor (beta chain) is a study of shared clonotypes between healthy human individuals. The germline V and J ends were trimmed by 0 bases and 0 bases, with 9 bases remaining between them. Germline V gives CDR1 SGHVS, CDR2 FNYEAQ. This CDR3 has 15 amino acids. Overall study results and limits: Genetic and exposure-history diversity was limited by the few donors.

This clone showed up just once. Its antigen is still unknown. Naive CD8 populations comprised CD45RO-negative cells positively selected for CCR7, excluding terminally differentiated effector memory CD45RA+ cells. The assay ran at deep level. Data came from immunoSEQ multiplex PCR; TCRdb stores just in-frame clones and leaves some out. The repertoire holds 2 million to 2.5 million clones, with approximately 94% as singletons. The source is a man younger than 30 in good health. J is TRBJ2-7 and V is TRBV7-6; D call uncertain. Sequencing was done on a sample of naive CD8+ T cells sorted from blood. CDR3 nucleotide sequence: TGTGCCAGCAGCTTAGCAATCGACGGCTCCTACGAGCAGTACTTC. This codes for CASSLAIDGSYEQYF.